This T cell receptor beta chain originates from a study of blood T cell repertoires in COVID-19. Study in general: Italy, Spain and the United States were the sources of the convalescent and acute COVID-19 samples. T cells, B-cell-depleted T cells, or PBMCs provided the cDNA or gDNA that served as material.

The CDR3 is 15 amino acids. In the authors' methods: Researchers report that nucleated cell counts were estimated from reference gene primer amplification. Method: immunoSEQ multiplex PCR; TCRdb's copy keeps in-frame clones and lacks some. The DNA was the basis for D and trimming; V, J and clone size are from that table. This sample yields some 160,000 clones, of which about 86% are seen a single time; approximately 11% belongs to the top ten. The sequence came from a man aged 65 to 85 with active or convalescent COVID-19. The sample consisted of peripheral blood. This chain uses TRBV21-1 with TRBJ1-4; TRBD1 is taken as the D call from the table, unchecked against the DNA. TRBV21-1 is a pseudogene segment. CDR3 protein: CASNLRQGPNEKLFF. CDR3 in DNA: TGTGCCAGCAACCTACGACAGGGACCTAATGAAAAACTGTTTTTT.